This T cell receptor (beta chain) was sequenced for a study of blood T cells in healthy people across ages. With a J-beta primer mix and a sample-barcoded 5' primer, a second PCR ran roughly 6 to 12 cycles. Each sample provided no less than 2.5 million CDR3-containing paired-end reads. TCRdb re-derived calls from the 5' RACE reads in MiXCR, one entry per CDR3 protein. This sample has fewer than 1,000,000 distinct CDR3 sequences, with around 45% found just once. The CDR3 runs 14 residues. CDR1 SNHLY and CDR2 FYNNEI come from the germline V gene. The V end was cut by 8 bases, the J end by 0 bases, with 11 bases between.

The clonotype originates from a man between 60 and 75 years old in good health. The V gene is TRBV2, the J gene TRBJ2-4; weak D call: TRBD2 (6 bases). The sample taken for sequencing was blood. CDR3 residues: CASGGGLAKNIQYF. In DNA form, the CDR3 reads TGTGCCAGCGGTGGGGGACTAGCCAAAAACATTCAGTACTTC.